The 20 T cell receptor beta chains reported below all come from one sample, sequenced in a study of cytomegalovirus exposure and HLA in healthy donors. This table comes from immunoSEQ multiplex PCR, and its TCRdb copy is limited to in-frame clones, with some not included. The table includes some 110,000 clones, more than 85% detected once. The specimen sequenced was PBMCs. These receptor sequences come from a man aged 18 to 35 in good health and CMV-seropositive.

The chain has TRBV19 and TRBJ1-2; perhaps TRBD1 as D (6 bases). V gave up 7 bases and J gave up 7 bases, with 25 bases separating them. This CDR3 comprises 16 residues. Germline V gene data show CDR1 as LNHDA and CDR2 as SQIVND (reference sequence). The CDR3 region has the DNA TGTGCCAGTAATTTTGGGACACGAGCAAAGGTGGCTGGCTACACCTTC. Protein sequence: CASNFGTRAKVAGYTF.

The chain has TRBV6-5 and TRBJ2-1; possibly TRBD2 for D (6 bases). The CDR3 covers 16 residues. The V gene lost 0 bases and the J gene lost 3 bases, with 12 bases spanning the gap. CDR1 and CDR2 from the germline V gene are MNHEY and SVGAGI. CDR3 loop: CASSYSMRGSYNEQFF. The CDR3 coding sequence is TGTGCCAGCAGTTACTCGATGCGGGGCAGCTACAATGAGCAGTTCTTC.

The rearrangement links TRBV6-1 to TRBJ2-7; the D gene is possibly TRBD1 (5 bases). Trimming stripped 2 bases from V and 5 bases from J, with 13 bases between. Germline V gene data show CDR1 as MNHNS and CDR2 as SASEGT. The CDR3 has 14 amino acids. Written as DNA, the CDR3 is TGTGCCAGCAGTGAAATAGGGGCGGCGGACGAGCAGTACTTC. This encodes CASSEIGAADEQYF.

The chain has TRBV6-5 and TRBJ2-2, with D possibly TRBD1 on 6 matching bases. V was pared by 5 bases and J by 6 bases, with 16 bases between. CDR3 size: 15 residues. Germline V CDR1 and CDR2: MNHEY, SVGAGI. For the CDR3, the DNA is TGTGCCAGCAGTCCCCTACAGGGAAGCGCCGGGGAGCTGTTTTTT. Translating gives CASSPLQGSAGELFF.

This clone appeared a single time. The V gene is TRBV29-1, the J gene TRBJ1-2; D is uncertain. The CDR3 consists of 14 residues. CDR1 and CDR2 (germline): SQVTM, ANQGSEA. Between the trimmed V and J ends, which lost 4 bases and 1 base, there was a span of 13 bases. CDR3 sequence reads: CSVGERHHNYGYTF. The DNA of the CDR3 is TGCAGCGTTGGGGAGAGACACCATAACTATGGCTACACCTTC.

This clone has a handful of counts. The J gene is TRBJ1-6, the V gene TRBV4-3; 11 bases align to TRBD1. V was clipped by 0 bases and J by 9 bases; unmatched bases: 4. Per germline, CDR1 LGHNA and CDR2 YSLEER. The CDR3 length is 16 residues. The CDR3 loop reads CASSQDDGTGGSPLHF. CDR3 nucleotides: TGCGCCAGCAGCCAAGATGACGGGACAGGGGGTTCACCCCTCCACTTT.

The chain joins TRBV5-6 to TRBJ2-2, with 12 bases identical to TRBD2. V was pared by 1 base and J by 4 bases, with 8 bases of the junction left unmatched. The CDR3 is 18 residues long. CDR1 and CDR2 (germline): SGHDT, YYEEEE. The CDR3 DNA is TGTGCCAGCAGCTTGAAGCTAGCGGGGGGGCATGGCACCGGGGAGCTGTTTTTT. It yields the protein CASSLKLAGGHGTGELFF.

This clone was found a few times. The CDR3 region has the DNA TGTGCCAGCAGCCGGGTACAGGGGGAGGATTCACCCCTCCACTTT. Its protein product is CASSRVQGEDSPLHF. This chain links TRBV4-2 with TRBJ1-6; 8 nucleotides match TRBD1. J lost 8 bases, V lost 4 bases, and 7 bases had no gene match. Germline CDR1 is LGHNA and CDR2 is YNFKEQ. This CDR3 is 15 amino acids long.

Only one count was recorded for this clone. This chain joins TRBV6-5 and TRBJ1-6, with 9 bases matching TRBD1. The ends lost 0 bases at V and 7 bases at J; junction bases unmatched: 4. There are 16 residues in the CDR3. Looked up from germline, CDR1 is MNHEY and CDR2 is SVGAGI. CDR3 sequence (DNA): TGTGCCAGCAGTTACTCGGGAGGGACAGGGAATTCACCCCTCCACTTT. Its protein is CASSYSGGTGNSPLHF.

This clone has more than one count but fewer than ten. This rearrangement joins TRBV6-6 to TRBJ2-7; TRBD1 might be the D (7 bases). Trimming took off 8 bases at V and 7 bases at J, with 21 bases between the two ends. Germline CDR1 reads MNHNY; CDR2 reads SVGAGI (reference sequence). The CDR3 covers 14 residues. The CDR3 reads CASAGQNAFREQYF. CDR3 bases: TGTGCCAGCGCGGGACAGAATGCGTTTAGAGAGCAGTACTTC.

The rearrangement joins TRBV5-1 to TRBJ2-2, with TRBD2 as a possible D gene (7 bases). The length of the CDR3 is 16 residues. CDR1 and CDR2 (germline): SGHRS, YFSETQ. V was shortened by 7 bases and J by 6 bases, with 22 bases between the two germline ends. This chain's CDR3 is CASGPGGLSSAGELFF. The CDR3 region has the DNA TGCGCCAGCGGACCCGGGGGGCTCAGTAGTGCCGGGGAGCTGTTTTTT.

This clone appeared a single time. Here the CDR3 DNA reads TGTGCCACCAGCAGAGATCTGACAGGGCTAAACATTCAGTACTTC. Its protein is CATSRDLTGLNIQYF. The chain employs TRBV15 and TRBJ2-4; the match to TRBD1 covers 7 bases. V lost 0 bases to trimming and J lost 6 bases; unmatched junction nucleotides: 5. CDR3 length: 15 residues. Germline values: CDR1 LNHNV, CDR2 YYDKDF (reference sequence).

V gene TRBV27 combines with J gene TRBJ2-2, with TRBD2 identical over 9 bases. Losses at the gene ends were 6 bases for V and 6 bases for J; bases not matched to a gene: 8. CDR3 length: 15 residues. In germline, CDR1 is MNHEY, CDR2 SMNVEV (reference sequence). The CDR3 DNA reads as TGTGCCAGCAGCCCCGGGCTAGCGGGGTCCGGGGAGCTGTTTTTT. It is translated as CASSPGLAGSGELFF.

The chain joins TRBV2 to TRBJ2-3; D might be TRBD1 (7 bases). Trimming left V 3 bases short and J 4 bases short, with 11 bases between. The CDR3 runs 14 residues. The V gene's germline CDR1 is SNHLY and CDR2 FYNNEI. CDR3 amino acids: CASSDQGGPDTQYF. In DNA form, the CDR3 reads TGTGCCAGCAGTGACCAGGGGGGCCCAGATACGCAGTATTTT.

This chain uses TRBV15 with TRBJ2-5, with TRBD2 matching 13 bases. Trimming at V came to 0 bases and at J to 2 bases, leaving 6 bases not matched to a gene. Germline loops: CDR1 LNHNV, CDR2 YYDKDF (reference sequence). CDR3 length equals 18 residues. The CDR3 bases are TGTGCCACCAGCAGAGATCGACTAGCGGGGGGTACTCAAGAGACCCAGTACTTC. Residues: CATSRDRLAGGTQETQYF. The full variable domain, with the rest looked up from reference TRBV15 and TRBJ2-5, is DAMVIQNPRYQVTQFGKPVTLSCSQTLNHNVMYWYQQKSSQAPKLLFHYYDKDFNNEADTPDNFQSRRPNTSFCFLDIRSPGLGDTAMYLCATSRDRLAGGTQETQYFGPGTRLLVL.

The rearrangement joins TRBV7-9 to TRBJ1-2; 8 nucleotides line up with TRBD1. The CDR3 covers 17 residues. The V and J ends lost 5 bases and 8 bases, in that order; junction bases with no gene match: 19. Germline V gene data show CDR1 as SEHNR and CDR2 as FQNEAQ (reference sequence). The CDR3 DNA reads as TGTGCCAGCAGCCGAAGCGGACAGGGAAGGGCCTTGAACGGCTACACCTTC. Encoded protein: CASSRSGQGRALNGYTF.

The genes are TRBV6-6 and TRBJ1-5; D possibly corresponds to TRBD1 (6 bases). The V and J ends lost 6 bases and 0 bases respectively, with 15 bases between them. Germline CDR1 reads MNHNY; CDR2 reads SVGAGI (reference sequence). The CDR3 covers 16 residues. The CDR3 DNA is TGTGCCAGCAGCCAACCCCGGGGACATAGCAATCAGCCCCAGCATTTT. Translation gives CASSQPRGHSNQPQHF.

This chain links TRBV13 with TRBJ1-5; D ambiguous. This CDR3 contains 13 residues. Trimming took 2 bases from V and 9 from J, leaving 11 bases between them. Germline CDR1 PRHDT, CDR2 FYEKMQ (reference sequence). CDR3 nucleotide sequence: TGTGCCAGCAGCTTATCTCGAGAAAGGCCCCAGCATTTT. Residues: CASSLSRERPQHF.

The genes are TRBV7-6 and TRBJ1-1; TRBD1 matches at 7 bases. CDR1 SGHVS and CDR2 FNYEAQ come from the germline V gene. The CDR3 covers 14 residues. Germline trimming cut 5 bases from V and 7 bases from J; bases unmatched to any gene: 10. The CDR3 sequence is CASSLGGTAFEAFF. CDR3 coding DNA: TGTGCCAGCAGCCTAGGAGGGACAGCCTTTGAAGCTTTCTTT.

The chain joins TRBV7-9 to TRBJ2-2; D is possibly TRBD1 (5 bases). The germline CDR1 and CDR2 sequences are SEHNR and FQNEAQ (reference sequence). V was pared by 7 bases and J by 4 bases, with 19 bases between. This CDR3 region has 16 residues. Here the CDR3 reads CASTGRGSSRTGELFF. The CDR3 region has the DNA TGTGCCAGCACCGGAAGGGGAAGCAGTCGCACCGGGGAGCTGTTTTTT. The whole variable domain, remainder taken from reference TRBV7-9 and TRBJ2-2, is DTGVSQNPRHKITKRGQNVTFRCDPISEHNRLYWYRQTLGQGPEFLTYFQNEAQLEKSRLLSDRFSAERPKGSFSTLEIQRTEQGDSAMYLCASTGRGSSRTGELFFGEGSRLTVL.